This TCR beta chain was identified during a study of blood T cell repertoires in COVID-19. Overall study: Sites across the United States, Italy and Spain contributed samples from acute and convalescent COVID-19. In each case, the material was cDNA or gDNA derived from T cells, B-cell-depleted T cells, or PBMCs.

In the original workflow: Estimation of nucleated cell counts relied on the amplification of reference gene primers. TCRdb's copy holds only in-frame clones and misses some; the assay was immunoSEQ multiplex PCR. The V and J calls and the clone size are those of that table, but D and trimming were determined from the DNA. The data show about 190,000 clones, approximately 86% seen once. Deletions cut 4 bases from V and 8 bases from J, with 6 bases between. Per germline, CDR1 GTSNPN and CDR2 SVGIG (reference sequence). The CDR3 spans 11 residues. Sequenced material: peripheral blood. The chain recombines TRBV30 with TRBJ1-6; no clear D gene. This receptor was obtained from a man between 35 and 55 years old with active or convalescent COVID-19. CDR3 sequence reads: CAWKEDSPLHF. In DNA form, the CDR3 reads TGTGCCTGGAAGGAGGATTCACCCCTCCACTTT.